This T cell receptor (beta chain) came from a study of blood T cell repertoires in COVID-19. Study at large: The analysed material was cDNA or gDNA that came from T cells, B-cell-depleted T cells, or PBMCs.

CDR1 is LNHDA, CDR2 SQIVND, per germline (reference sequence). There are 15 residues in the CDR3. The ends lost 5 bases at V and 5 bases at J; junction bases unmatched: 8. Clinical histories supplied by participants themselves formed the basis of cohort assignment. This table comes from immunoSEQ multiplex PCR, and its TCRdb copy is limited to in-frame clones, with some not included. The table has roughly 300,000 clones, more than 85% seen once. The rearrangement links TRBV19 to TRBJ2-7; 11 bases fit TRBD1. The receptor was derived from a woman in her twenties or thirties who had recovered from COVID-19. Input material: PBMCs or T cells enriched from blood (not recorded which). CDR3 sequence reads: CASSPWRTGGNEQYF. CDR3 coding DNA: TGTGCCAGTAGTCCCTGGCGGACAGGGGGCAACGAGCAGTACTTC.